The next 19 T cell receptor beta chains were all read from a single sample in a study of T cells in Graves' hyperthyroidism and ophthalmopathy. Amplification of TCR beta CDR3 regions used RNA as the template. Researchers ran a first-round RT-PCR on the TCR CDR3 using the HTBI primer set. TCRdb redid the calling of the multiplex PCR reads with MiXCR, one entry per CDR3 protein. The data hold a few hundred thousand distinct CDR3 sequences, with around 42% observed a single time. The sequenced sample consisted of peripheral blood or thyroid tissue (not recorded which). Receptor source: a woman aged 18 to 35 with Graves' hyperthyroidism.

The genes are TRBV20-1 and TRBJ1-1; TRBD1 is a possible D gene (5 bases). Germline CDR1 is DFQATT and CDR2 is SNEGSKA (reference sequence). Trimming shortened V by 0 bases and J by 3 bases, and 23 bases separated the two germline ends. This CDR3 region has 18 residues. DNA for the CDR3: TGCAGTGCTAGAGATAATAATTTCGGCGGGAGGGGTGACACTGAAGCTTTCTTT. Protein sequence: CSARDNNFGGRGDTEAFF.

The table lists this clonotype with many counts. This chain uses TRBV27 with TRBJ2-7, with D perhaps matching TRBD1 (5 bases). This CDR3 has 15 amino acids. CDR1 and CDR2 (germline): MNHEY, SMNVEV (reference sequence). Trimming removed 3 bases at V and 1 base at J, with 13 bases between. CDR3 sequence (DNA): TGTGCCAGCAGTTTTTTTTCAGGGCCTTCCTACGAGCAGTACTTC. Translated, it gives CASSFFSGPSYEQYF.

J is TRBJ2-7 and V is TRBV5-1, with D perhaps TRBD1 (6 bases). This CDR3 contains 16 residues. V was pared by 3 bases and J by 0 bases, with 16 bases between. The germline V gene has CDR1 SGHRS and CDR2 YFSETQ. This CDR3 reads CASSSPYDRSSYEQYF. The CDR3 coding sequence is TGCGCCAGCAGCTCACCTTACGACAGGAGCTCCTACGAGCAGTACTTC.

Regarding this clonotype: The conserved phenylalanine or tryptophan is not found at the CDR3 terminus, so this likely reflects a read error. The DNA is left out, because the CDR3 cannot be placed on it with certainty; the CDR3 is given as TCRdb lists it. The V and J genes are TRBV12-3 or TRBV12-4 and TRBJ1-6. The CDR3 has 8 amino acids, counting both end residues. Here the CDR3 reads CASSFSGV.

The chain joins TRBV4-2 to TRBJ2-7; 8 positions match TRBD2. There are 16 residues in the CDR3. From germline, CDR1 is LGHNA and CDR2 YNFKEQ. Germline trimming cut 4 bases from V and 0 bases from J; bases unmatched to any gene: 8. CDR3 DNA sequence: TGTGCCAGCAGCCCCGAAGCCAGCGGGAGCTCCTACGAGCAGTACTTC. Protein: CASSPEASGSSYEQYF.

This clonotype showed up many times. This chain joins TRBV29-1 and TRBJ1-1, with a weak D call TRBD1 (5 bases). CDR1 and CDR2 from the germline V gene are SQVTM and ANQGSEA. The CDR3 is 15 residues long. The V end was cut by 1 base, the J end by 0 bases, with 12 bases between. The CDR3 nucleotides read TGCAGCGTTGAAGGTAGGGGCCCTATGAACACTGAAGCTTTCTTT. This encodes CSVEGRGPMNTEAFF.

Note on this clonotype: Likely a read error: the CDR3 ends without its conserved phenylalanine or tryptophan. The V and J genes are TRBV19 and TRBJ1-1; perhaps TRBD1 as D (6 bases). V was clipped by 7 bases and J by 3 bases, with 15 bases between them. Germline V CDR1 and CDR2: LNHDA, SQIVND (reference sequence). The CDR3 is 14 residues long. The CDR3 DNA is TGTGCCAGTAAGGGGCAGGGGCTGGACACTGAAGCTTTCCTT. Its protein product is CASKGQGLDTEAFL.

The CDR3 spells CASSQQGGRGYGYTF. CDR3 nucleotide sequence: TGTGCCAGCAGCCAACAAGGGGGCAGGGGCTATGGCTACACCTTC. The rearrangement joins TRBV14 to TRBJ1-2, with TRBD1 matching over 7 bases. Germline V gene sequence: CDR1 SGHDN, CDR2 FVKESK. The CDR3 runs to 15 residues. V gave up 2 bases and J gave up 4 bases; unmatched junction bases: 7.

This chain links TRBV10-3 with TRBJ1-3; TRBD2 aligns across 7 bases. The J call may be mistaken, given a closer DNA end match to TRBJ2-3. This CDR3 region has 14 residues. Germline lookup yields CDR1 ENHRY and CDR2 SYGVKD. The CDR3 DNA follows: TGTGCCACACGGGGGGAGCGGTCCACAGATACGCAGTATTTT. Protein: CATRGERSTDTQYF.

This clonotype was recorded many times. The chain recombines TRBV20-1 with TRBJ2-7, with D possibly being TRBD1 (5 bases). V lost 5 bases, J lost 2 bases, and 19 bases lay in between. From germline, CDR1 is DFQATT and CDR2 SNEGSKA (reference sequence). CDR3 length: 15 amino acids. CDR3 loop: CSAQGGWGDPYEQYF. The CDR3 nucleotides read TGCAGTGCTCAAGGCGGCTGGGGCGATCCCTACGAGCAGTACTTC.

On this clonotype itself: One end of the junction varies from germline; a read error may be responsible. The chain links TRBV5-5 to TRBJ2-5; 8 bases map to TRBD1. The CDR3 sequence is 16 residues long. Per germline, CDR1 SGHKS and CDR2 YYEKEE (reference sequence). In DNA, the CDR3 is TGCGCCAGCACCCCTAACCGGGACAGGATTCAAGAGACCCAGTACTTC. It yields the protein CASTPNRDRIQETQYF.

This clonotype was seen repeatedly, ten times or more. The chain recombines TRBV12-3 or TRBV12-4 with TRBJ1-1, with TRBD1 as a possible D gene (5 bases). With 8 bases removed from V and 3 bases from J, the gap between germline ends came to 16 bases. The CDR3 totals 14 residues. The CDR3 sequence is CASSPGLGDTEAFF. The CDR3 DNA follows: TGTGCCAGCTCCCCGGGACTGGGGGACACTGAAGCTTTCTTT.

J is TRBJ1-2 and V is TRBV15; possible D gene TRBD1, 5 bases. The CDR3 consists of 17 residues. The V end lost 0 bases, the J end lost 0 bases, and 14 bases lay between the germline ends. Germline V CDR1 and CDR2: LNHNV, YYDKDF (reference sequence). CDR3 coding DNA: TGTGCCACCAGCAGAGAAGTCGGGGGGGGAGCTAACTATGGCTACACCTTC. Its translation is CATSREVGGGANYGYTF.

This clonotype has ten or more counts. The chain employs TRBV5-1 and TRBJ1-2; D is unresolved. Trimming cost V 7 bases and J 5 bases, with 18 bases left between them. CDR1 and CDR2 from the germline V gene are SGHRS and YFSETQ. The CDR3 extends over 14 amino acids. CDR3 coding DNA: TGCGCCAGCCGACTTAACCAAGAGCCATATGGCTACACCTTC. Translated: CASRLNQEPYGYTF.

V usage is TRBV28 and J usage is TRBJ2-5, with 8 bases aligning to TRBD2. V shed 4 bases, J shed 2 bases, and the junction held 6 bases outside the gene matches. CDR1 is MDHEN, CDR2 SYDVKM, per germline. The CDR3 totals 15 residues. The CDR3, as DNA: TGTGCCAGCAGTTCCTTAGCGGGGCAACAAGAGACCCAGTACTTC. It yields the protein CASSSLAGQQETQYF. Variable domain in full (rest from reference TRBV28 and TRBJ2-5): DVKVTQSSRYLVKRTGEKVFLECVQDMDHENMFWYRQDPGLGLRLIYFSYDVKMKEKGDIPEGYSVSREKKERFSLILESASTNQTSMYLCASSSLAGQQETQYFGPGTRLLVL.

This clonotype was detected ten times or more. The rearrangement uses TRBV7-2 and TRBJ2-7; D unclear. The V and J ends lost 6 bases and 2 bases respectively, with 14 bases between them. This CDR3 contains 14 residues. CDR1 SGHTA and CDR2 FQGNSA come from the germline V gene. The CDR3, as DNA: TGTGCCAGCAGTAGGGTGACACGGACCTACGAGCAGTACTTC. Its translation: CASSRVTRTYEQYF.

This clonotype has a handful of counts. The chain has TRBV3-1 and TRBJ2-7, with D unresolved. The V gene's germline CDR1 is LGHDT and CDR2 YNNKEL (reference sequence). There are 14 residues in the CDR3. The germline V and J ends were trimmed by 8 bases and 3 bases, with 17 bases remaining between them. The chain's CDR3 is CASSPSKGFYEQYF. CDR3 DNA: TGTGCCAGCTCACCTAGTAAGGGCTTCTACGAGCAGTACTTC.

This clonotype has only one observation. This rearrangement joins TRBV5-4 to TRBJ1-1; no definite D call. Germline V gene sequence: CDR1 SGHNT, CDR2 YYREEE (reference sequence). Trimming pared 0 bases from V and 5 bases from J, leaving 14 bases between. This CDR3 has 15 residues. The CDR3 DNA reads as TGTGCCAGCAGCTTGGGATGGGGAGGCGAGACTGAAGCTTTCTTT. Translated, it gives CASSLGWGGETEAFF.

The rearrangement joins TRBV7-3 to TRBJ2-2; D ambiguous. Trimming took off 2 bases at V and 7 bases at J, with 8 bases between the two ends. The CDR3 runs to 13 residues. From germline, CDR1 is SGHTA and CDR2 FQGTGA. CDR3 DNA sequence: TGTGCCAGCAGCTTAGATCCTAGCGGGGAGCTGTTTTTT. This encodes CASSLDPSGELFF.